The 13 T cell receptor beta chains below all came from one sample that was sequenced in a study of CD8 T cells in ankylosing spondylitis. TCRdb fed the 5' RACE reads into MiXCR, producing one record per CDR3 protein. The profile covers roughly 130,000 distinct CDR3 sequences, with 6% to 8.5% appearing a single time and about 12% taken by the ten largest. The material sequenced was blood, either unsorted or a sorted T cell fraction (not recorded which). The receptors were gathered from a male donor with ankylosing spondylitis or in good health (not recorded which).

This clonotype came up many times. CDR3 coding DNA: TGTGCCAGCAGCTTGGCTGGCACAGGGAGGACTGAAGCTTTCTTT. Amino acids: CASSLAGTGRTEAFF. This sequence joins TRBV5-5 and TRBJ1-1, with TRBD1 as a possible D gene (6 bases). The V end was cut by 0 bases, the J end by 5 bases, with 14 bases between. The V gene's germline CDR1 is SGHKS and CDR2 YYEKEE (reference sequence). This CDR3 has 15 residues.

This clonotype was found many times. The rearrangement uses TRBV7-2 and TRBJ2-3, with D tentatively TRBD2 (5 bases). This CDR3 comprises 15 residues. Germline V gene sequence: CDR1 SGHTA, CDR2 FQGNSA. V was cut by 3 bases and J by 2 bases, with 12 bases left in between. CDR3: CASSFQAESTDTQYF. For the CDR3, the DNA is TGTGCCAGCAGCTTTCAAGCGGAGTCCACAGATACGCAGTATTTT. The full variable domain, rest sourced from reference TRBV7-2 and TRBJ2-3, is GAGVSQSPSNKVTEKGKDVELRCDPISGHTALYWYRQSLGQGLEFLIYFQGNSAPDKSGLPSDRFSAERTGGSVSTLTIQRTQQEDSAVYLCASSFQAESTDTQYFGPGTRLTVL.

This clonotype was detected many times. This chain joins TRBV5-1 and TRBJ2-1, with 8 bases identical to TRBD2. Per the germline V gene, CDR1 is SGHRS and CDR2 is YFSETQ. CDR3 length equals 15 residues. The J segment lost 4 bases and the V segment lost 0 bases, leaving 3 bases of the junction unmatched. This CDR3 is CASSLVAGGYNEQFF. CDR3 DNA: TGCGCCAGCAGCTTGGTGGCGGGGGGATACAATGAGCAGTTCTTC.

This clonotype was detected many times. J is TRBJ2-5 and V is TRBV18; possibly TRBD1 for D (6 bases). CDR3 length: 16 residues. Germline loops: CDR1 KGHSH, CDR2 LQKENI. The V and J ends lost 0 bases and 5 bases respectively, with 16 bases between them. The CDR3 sequence: CASSPPNRASKETQYF. The DNA for the CDR3 is TGTGCCAGCTCACCACCGAACAGGGCTTCGAAGGAGACCCAGTACTTC.

This clonotype was observed many times. The V gene is TRBV29-1, the J gene TRBJ2-3; 9 bases agree with TRBD2. This CDR3 is built from 16 residues. In germline, CDR1 is SQVTM, CDR2 ANQGSEA. V shed 7 bases, J shed 2 bases, and the junction held 13 bases outside the gene matches. The chain's CDR3 is CSGRLRLAGLTDTQYF. The CDR3 region has the DNA TGCAGCGGACGACTGAGGCTAGCGGGGCTCACAGATACGCAGTATTTT.

This clonotype occurred many times. The chain uses TRBV12-3 or TRBV12-4 and TRBJ2-1, with D possibly TRBD2 on 5 matching bases. The CDR3 is 14 amino acids. The V end lost 2 bases, the J end lost 3 bases, and 8 bases lay between the germline ends. CDR3 protein: CASSLKAGYNEQFF. DNA for the CDR3: TGTGCCAGCAGTTTAAAGGCGGGCTACAATGAGCAGTTCTTC.

The rearrangement links TRBV10-1 to TRBJ2-1; the D call may be TRBD1 or TRBD2 (6 bases each). The CDR3 is made up of 19 amino acids. Germline V gives CDR1 WNHNN, CDR2 SYGVQD (reference sequence). Trimming left V 3 bases short and J 0 bases short, with 21 bases between. The CDR3: CASSDGLSGATFSYNEQFF. The CDR3 DNA sequence: TGCGCCAGCAGTGACGGCCTTTCGGGGGCCACCTTCTCCTACAATGAGCAGTTCTTC.

This clonotype has ten or more counts. The chain recombines TRBV20-1 with TRBJ2-2; D gene uncertain. The germline V gene encodes CDR1 DFQATT and CDR2 SNEGSKA (reference sequence). CDR3 length equals 13 residues. The V gene lost 3 bases and the J gene lost 1 base, with 6 bases spanning the gap. The CDR3 DNA reads TGCAGTGCTAGGGCGATGAACACCGGGGAGCTGTTTTTT. Its translation is CSARAMNTGELFF.

This clonotype was detected many times. V usage is TRBV20-1 and J usage is TRBJ2-3; TRBD2 agrees at 15 bases. Germline lookup yields CDR1 DFQATT and CDR2 SNEGSKA (reference sequence). The V and J ends lost 5 bases and 6 bases, in that order; junction bases with no gene match: 3. The CDR3 sequence is 14 residues long. CDR3 DNA sequence: TGCAGTGCTGGACTAGCGGGAGGGGGGGATACGCAGTATTTT. Protein sequence: CSAGLAGGGDTQYF.

This clonotype was seen ten or more times. The chain carries TRBV10-2 and TRBJ2-7; possibly TRBD1 for D (5 bases). Per germline, CDR1 WSHSY and CDR2 SAAADI. The CDR3 sequence is 12 residues long. The V and J ends lost 7 bases and 7 bases respectively, with 14 bases between them. The CDR3 sequence: CASMGPIGEQYF. The CDR3 DNA reads as TGCGCCAGCATGGGGCCGATAGGGGAGCAGTACTTC.

This clonotype was observed at least ten times. In nucleotides, the CDR3 is TGCGCCAGCAGCTCCGGGACGGCTACTTATAATTCACCCCTCCACTTT. This gives the protein CASSSGTATYNSPLHF. This chain connects TRBV5-1 to TRBJ1-6; D may be TRBD1 (5 bases). Trimming pared 3 bases from V and 4 bases from J, leaving 14 bases between. The germline V gene encodes CDR1 SGHRS and CDR2 YFSETQ. The CDR3 totals 16 residues.

This clonotype was recorded at least ten times. This rearrangement joins TRBV11-2 to TRBJ2-4; TRBD2 aligns across 11 bases. Germline trimming cut 5 bases from V and 6 bases from J; bases unmatched to any gene: 6. This CDR3 is built from 15 residues. Germline CDR1 and CDR2: SGHAT and FQNNGV. The CDR3 region is CASSRTGTSGNIQYF. The CDR3, as DNA: TGTGCCAGCAGCCGCACCGGGACTAGCGGAAACATTCAGTACTTC.

The V gene is TRBV19, the J gene TRBJ2-6; tentatively, D is TRBD1 (6 bases). Deletions cut 8 bases from V and 0 bases from J, with 11 bases between. Germline lookup yields CDR1 LNHDA and CDR2 SQIVND (reference sequence). This CDR3 has 15 residues. The CDR3 protein is CASHYRVSGANVLTF. CDR3 DNA sequence: TGTGCCAGTCATTACAGGGTCTCTGGGGCCAACGTCCTGACTTTC.